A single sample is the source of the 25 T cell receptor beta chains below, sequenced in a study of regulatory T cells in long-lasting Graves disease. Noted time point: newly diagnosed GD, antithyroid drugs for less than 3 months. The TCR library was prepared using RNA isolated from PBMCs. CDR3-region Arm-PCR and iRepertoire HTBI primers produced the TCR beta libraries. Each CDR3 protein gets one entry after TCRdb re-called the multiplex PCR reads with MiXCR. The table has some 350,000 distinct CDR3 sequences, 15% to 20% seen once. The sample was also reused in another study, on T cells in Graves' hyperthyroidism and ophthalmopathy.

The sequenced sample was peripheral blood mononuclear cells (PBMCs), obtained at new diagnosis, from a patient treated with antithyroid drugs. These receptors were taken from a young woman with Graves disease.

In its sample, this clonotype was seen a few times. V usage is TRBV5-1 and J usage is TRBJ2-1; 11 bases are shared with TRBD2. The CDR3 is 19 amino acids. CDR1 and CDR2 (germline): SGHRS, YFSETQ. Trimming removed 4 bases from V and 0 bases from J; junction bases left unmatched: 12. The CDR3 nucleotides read TGCGCCAGCAGCAGCCAAGGGACTAGCGGAGACATCTCCTACAATGAGCAGTTCTTC. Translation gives CASSSQGTSGDISYNEQFF.

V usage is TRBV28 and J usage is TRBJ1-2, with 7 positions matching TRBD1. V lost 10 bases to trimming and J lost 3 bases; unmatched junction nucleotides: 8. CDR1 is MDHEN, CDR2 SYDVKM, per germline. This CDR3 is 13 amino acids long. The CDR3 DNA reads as TGTGCCATCCCCTCCGGGACAGACTATGGCTACACCTTC. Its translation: CAIPSGTDYGYTF.

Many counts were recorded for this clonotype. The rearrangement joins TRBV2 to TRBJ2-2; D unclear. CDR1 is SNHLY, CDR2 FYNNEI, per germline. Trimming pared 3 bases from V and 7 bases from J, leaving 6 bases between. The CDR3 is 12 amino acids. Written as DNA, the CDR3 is TGTGCCAGCAGTGACCAAGACGGGGAGCTGTTTTTT. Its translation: CASSDQDGELFF.

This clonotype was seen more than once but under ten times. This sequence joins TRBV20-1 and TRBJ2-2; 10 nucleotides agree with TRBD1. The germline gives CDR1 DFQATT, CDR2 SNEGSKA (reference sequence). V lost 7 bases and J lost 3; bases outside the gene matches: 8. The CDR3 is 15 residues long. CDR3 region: CSVTSGTGDTGELFF. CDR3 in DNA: TGCAGTGTTACGAGCGGGACAGGGGACACCGGGGAGCTGTTTTTT.

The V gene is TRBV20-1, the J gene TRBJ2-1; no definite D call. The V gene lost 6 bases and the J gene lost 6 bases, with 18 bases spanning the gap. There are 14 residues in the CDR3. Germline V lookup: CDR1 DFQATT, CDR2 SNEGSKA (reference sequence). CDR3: CSASRPEILNEQFF. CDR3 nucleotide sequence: TGCAGTGCATCAAGGCCCGAAATACTCAATGAGCAGTTCTTC.

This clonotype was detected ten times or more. CDR3 protein: CASSASGSQETQYF. For the CDR3, the DNA is TGTGCCAGCAGCGCTAGCGGGAGCCAAGAGACCCAGTACTTC. The V and J genes are TRBV6-1 and TRBJ2-5, with TRBD2 identical over 10 bases. V lost 6 bases and J lost 1; bases outside the gene matches: 2. The CDR3 length is 14 residues. CDR1 is MNHNS, CDR2 SASEGT, per germline.

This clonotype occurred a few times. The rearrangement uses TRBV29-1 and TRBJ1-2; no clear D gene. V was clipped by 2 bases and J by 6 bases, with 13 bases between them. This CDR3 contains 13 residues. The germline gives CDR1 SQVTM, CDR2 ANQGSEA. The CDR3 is CSVESNGGNGYTF. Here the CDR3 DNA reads TGCAGCGTTGAATCGAATGGAGGGAATGGCTACACCTTC.

The CDR3 reads CASSLAGDSSYEQYF. CDR3 nucleotides: TGTGCCAGCAGTTTAGCGGGGGACAGCTCCTACGAGCAGTACTTC. The rearrangement links TRBV28 to TRBJ2-7; D may be TRBD1 or TRBD2 (7 bases each). Germline-derived CDR1 and CDR2 are MDHEN and SYDVKM. The CDR3 runs 15 residues. V shed 2 bases and J shed 0 bases, with 11 bases lying between them.

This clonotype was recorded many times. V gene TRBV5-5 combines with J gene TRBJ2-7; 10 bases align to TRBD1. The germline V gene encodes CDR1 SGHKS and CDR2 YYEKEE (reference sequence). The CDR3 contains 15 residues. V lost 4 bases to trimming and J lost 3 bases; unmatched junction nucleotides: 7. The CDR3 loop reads CASSLGTGVFYEQYF. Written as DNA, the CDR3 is TGTGCCAGCAGCCTCGGGACAGGGGTATTCTACGAGCAGTACTTC.

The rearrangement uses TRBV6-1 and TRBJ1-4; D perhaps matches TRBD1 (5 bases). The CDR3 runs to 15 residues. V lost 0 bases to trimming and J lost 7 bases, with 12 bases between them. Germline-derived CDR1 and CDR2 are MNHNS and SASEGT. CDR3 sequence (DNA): TGTGCCAGCAGTGAAGCGCTGGGGCTTGTTGAAAAACTGTTTTTT. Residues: CASSEALGLVEKLFF.

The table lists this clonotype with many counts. As DNA, the CDR3 is TGTGCCAGCAGCTTAGGACTAGCGGGAGGCTCCTACGAGCAGTACTTC. As protein: CASSLGLAGGSYEQYF. V gene TRBV11-1 combines with J gene TRBJ2-7; 13 bases align to TRBD2. The CDR3 contains 16 residues. V shed 1 base, J shed 0 bases, and the junction held 0 bases outside the gene matches. Germline loops: CDR1 SGHAT, CDR2 FQDESV (reference sequence).

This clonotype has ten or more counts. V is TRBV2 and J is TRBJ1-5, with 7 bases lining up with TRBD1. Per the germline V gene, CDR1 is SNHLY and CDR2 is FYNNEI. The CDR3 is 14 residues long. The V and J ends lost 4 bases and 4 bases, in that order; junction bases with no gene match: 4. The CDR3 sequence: CASSGLQGNQPQHF. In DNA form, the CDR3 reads TGTGCCAGCAGTGGCTTACAGGGGAATCAGCCCCAGCATTTT.

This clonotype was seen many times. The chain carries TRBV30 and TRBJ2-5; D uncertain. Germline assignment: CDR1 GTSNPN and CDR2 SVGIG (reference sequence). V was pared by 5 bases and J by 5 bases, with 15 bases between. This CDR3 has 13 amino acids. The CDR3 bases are TGTGCCTGGGGAGTAAAAGGTGCCGAGACCCAGTACTTC. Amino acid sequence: CAWGVKGAETQYF.

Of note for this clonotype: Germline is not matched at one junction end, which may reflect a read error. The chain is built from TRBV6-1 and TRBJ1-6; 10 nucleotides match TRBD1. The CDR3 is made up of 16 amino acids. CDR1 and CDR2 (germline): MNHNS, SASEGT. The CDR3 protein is CASTEQPGQGTSPLHF. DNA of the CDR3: TGTGCCAGCACTGAACAGCCGGGACAGGGGACTTCACCCCTCCACTTT.

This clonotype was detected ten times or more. The CDR3 bases are TGCAGTGCTAGAGGACTAGCGGGAGAGGTCGGGGAGCTGTTTTTT. Amino acid sequence: CSARGLAGEVGELFF. The J gene is TRBJ2-2, the V gene TRBV20-1, with 12 bases matching TRBD2. The CDR3 is 15 residues long. Trimming removed 1 base from V and 7 bases from J; junction bases left unmatched: 4. The germline V gene has CDR1 DFQATT and CDR2 SNEGSKA (reference sequence).

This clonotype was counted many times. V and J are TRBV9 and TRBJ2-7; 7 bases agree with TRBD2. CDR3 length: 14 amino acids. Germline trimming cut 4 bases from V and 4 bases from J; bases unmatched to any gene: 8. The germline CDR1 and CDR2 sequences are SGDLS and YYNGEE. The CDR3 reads CASSPTGGGYEQYF. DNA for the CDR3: TGTGCCAGCAGCCCGACGGGAGGAGGGTACGAGCAGTACTTC.

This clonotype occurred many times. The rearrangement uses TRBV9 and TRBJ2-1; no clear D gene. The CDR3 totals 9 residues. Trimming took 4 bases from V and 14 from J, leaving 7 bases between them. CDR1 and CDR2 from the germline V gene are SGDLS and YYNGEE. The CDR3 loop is CASSPRKFF. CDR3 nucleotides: TGTGCCAGCAGCCCAAGGAAGTTCTTC.

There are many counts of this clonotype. For the CDR3, the DNA is TGTGCCAGCTCACAGGGTGGCAGGGCCCAGCATTTT. It specifies CASSQGGRAQHF. V and J are TRBV18 and TRBJ1-5, with D maybe TRBD1 (5 bases). Trimming took off 4 bases at V and 11 bases at J, with 12 bases between the two ends. This CDR3 is 12 amino acids long. Germline assignment: CDR1 KGHSH and CDR2 LQKENI. Complete variable domain (other parts from reference TRBV18 and TRBJ1-5): NAGVMQNPRHLVRRRGQEARLRCSPMKGHSHVYWYRQLPEEGLKFMVYLQKENIIDESGMPKERFSAEFPKEGPSILRIQQVVRGDSAAYFCASSQGGRAQHFGDGTRLSIL.

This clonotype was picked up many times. DNA of the CDR3: TGTGCCAGCAGTTTAGTTACAGGGACGAACACTGAAGCTTTCTTT. This codes for CASSLVTGTNTEAFF. J is TRBJ1-1 and V is TRBV28, with D possibly TRBD1 on 6 matching bases. The length of the CDR3 is 15 residues. Germline V gene sequence: CDR1 MDHEN, CDR2 SYDVKM. V was shortened by 2 bases and J by 1 base, with 11 bases between the two germline ends.

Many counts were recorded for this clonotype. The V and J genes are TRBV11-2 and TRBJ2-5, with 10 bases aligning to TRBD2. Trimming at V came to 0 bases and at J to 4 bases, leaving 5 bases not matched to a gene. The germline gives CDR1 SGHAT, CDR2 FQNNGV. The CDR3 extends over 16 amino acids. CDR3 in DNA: TGTGCCAGCAGCTTAGAGTGGAGCGGGAGGGGAGAGACCCAGTACTTC. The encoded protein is CASSLEWSGRGETQYF.

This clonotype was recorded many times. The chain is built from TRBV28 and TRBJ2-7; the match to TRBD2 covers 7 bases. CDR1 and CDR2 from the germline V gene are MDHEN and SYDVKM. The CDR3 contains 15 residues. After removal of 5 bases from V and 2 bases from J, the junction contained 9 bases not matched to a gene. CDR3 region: CASSPGLPIAYEQYF. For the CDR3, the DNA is TGTGCCAGCAGTCCGGGACTACCGATTGCCTACGAGCAGTACTTC. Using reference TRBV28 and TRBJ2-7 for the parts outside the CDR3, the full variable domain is DVKVTQSSRYLVKRTGEKVFLECVQDMDHENMFWYRQDPGLGLRLIYFSYDVKMKEKGDIPEGYSVSREKKERFSLILESASTNQTSMYLCASSPGLPIAYEQYFGPGTRLTVT.

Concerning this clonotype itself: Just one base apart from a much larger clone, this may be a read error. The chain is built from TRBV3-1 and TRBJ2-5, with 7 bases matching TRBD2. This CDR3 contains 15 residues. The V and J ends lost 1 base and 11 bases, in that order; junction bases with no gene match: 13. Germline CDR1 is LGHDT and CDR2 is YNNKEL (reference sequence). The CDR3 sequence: CASSQVLAKYNEQYF. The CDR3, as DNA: TGTGCCAGCAGCCAAGTACTAGCGAAATACAATGAGCAGTACTTC.

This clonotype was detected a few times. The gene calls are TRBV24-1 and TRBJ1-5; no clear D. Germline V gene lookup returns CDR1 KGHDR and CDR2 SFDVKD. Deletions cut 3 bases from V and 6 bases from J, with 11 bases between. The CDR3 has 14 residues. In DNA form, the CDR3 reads TGTGCCACCAGTGATCTCGGTACGAGTCAGCCCCAGCATTTT. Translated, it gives CATSDLGTSQPQHF.

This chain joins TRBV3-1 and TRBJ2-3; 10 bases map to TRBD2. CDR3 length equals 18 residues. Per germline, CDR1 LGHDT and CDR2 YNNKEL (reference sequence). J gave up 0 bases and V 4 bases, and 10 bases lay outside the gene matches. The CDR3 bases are TGTGCCAGCAGCCCAGCGGGGGGGCGACATACCAGCACAGATACGCAGTATTTT. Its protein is CASSPAGGRHTSTDTQYF.

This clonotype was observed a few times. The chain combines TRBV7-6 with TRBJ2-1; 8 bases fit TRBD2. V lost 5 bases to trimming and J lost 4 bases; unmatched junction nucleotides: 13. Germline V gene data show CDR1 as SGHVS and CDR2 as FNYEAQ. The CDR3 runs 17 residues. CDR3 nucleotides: TGTGCCAGCAGCCCAACCATCGCTACTAGCGGATACAATGAGCAGTTCTTC. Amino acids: CASSPTIATSGYNEQFF.